This T cell receptor beta chain was captured in a study of T-cell reconstitution after alpha-beta-depleted transplantation in children. Study-wide points: From newly produced T cells came most of the T-cell counts and diversity one year after transplant. About two months after transplant, alpha-beta T cells reportedly came from several hundred expanded graft clones.

This clonotype was recorded a few times. The target antigen is unknown. CDR3 size: 16 residues. Unique molecular identifiers were incorporated during preparation of the TCRbeta library. TCRdb independently ran MiXCR on the PCR reads; one entry per CDR3 protein. The data hold hundreds of thousands of distinct CDR3 sequences, with 15% to 20% observed a single time. The sequence derives from a boy in the first two years of life who had a stem cell transplant for Wiskott-Aldrich syndrome, so the T cells may come from the graft donor. Here the sequenced sample was PBMCs, mostly from graft donor cells, taken 360 days after TCRalphabeta/CD19-depleted stem cell transplant. The rearrangement uses TRBV21-1 and TRBJ2-2; the table assigns TRBD1, which was not confirmed against the DNA. TRBV21-1 represents a pseudogene. The CDR3 DNA sequence: TGTGCCAGCAGCTCTACAGGGGTAAAGAACACCGGGGAGCTGTTTTTT. Protein product: CASSSTGVKNTGELFF.